These T cell receptor beta chains were read from a single sample in a study of blood T cell repertoires in COVID-19. TCRdb's table, derived via immunoSEQ multiplex PCR, lists solely in-frame clones and lacks some. The table has a few hundred thousand clones, 70% to 90% seen once. Input material: PBMCs or T cells enriched from blood (not recorded which). These receptor sequences come from a woman in her 30s who had recovered from COVID-19. The CDR3 runs from the conserved cysteine through the conserved F or W. The order of the fields is D gene, clone size, J gene, V gene, CDR3 protein, CDR3 DNA. A D gene is named only where the DNA matches it firmly. Rows give clone size only sometimes, using once, few, many, or a class for an expanded clone.

TRBD1	-	TRBJ1-6	TRBV9	CASSGPGTGGSPLHF	TGTGCCAGCAGCGGGCCCGGGACAGGGGGTTCACCCCTCCACTTT
-	-	TRBJ1-3	TRBV4-3	CASSHNTGRVGNTIYF	TGCGCCAGCAGCCATAACACCGGTCGGGTTGGAAACACCATATATTTT
-	-	TRBJ2-7	TRBV30	CAWSGGPYEQYF	TGTGCCTGGAGTGGTGGGCCCTACGAGCAGTACTTC
-	-	TRBJ1-4	TRBV12-3/TRBV12-4	CASTQPEKLFF	TGTGCCAGCACACAACCTGAAAAACTGTTTTTT
-	-	TRBJ1-2	TRBV5-3	CARSLGGGARGYTF	TGTGCCAGAAGCTTGGGGGGTGGGGCCCGAGGCTACACCTTC
-	-	TRBJ1-1	TRBV5-5	CASSRDGGNTEAFF	TGTGCCAGCAGCAGGGACGGGGGGAACACTGAAGCTTTCTTT
TRBD2	-	TRBJ2-1	TRBV3-1/TRBV3-2	CASSHRPGGAGSNEQFF	TGTGCCAGCAGCCACAGGCCCGGGGGGGCGGGGTCCAATGAGCAGTTCTTC
-	-	TRBJ2-2	TRBV5-6	CASWAGLSRTGELFF	TGTGCCAGCTGGGCAGGATTAAGTAGGACCGGGGAGCTGTTTTTT
TRBD2	-	TRBJ2-1	TRBV5-1	CASSWGLAGYNEQFF	TGCGCCAGCAGCTGGGGACTAGCGGGGTACAATGAGCAGTTCTTC
-	-	TRBJ2-1	TRBV11-3	CASSLGTRGASRVGEQFF	TGTGCCAGCAGCTTAGGAACCCGGGGGGCTAGCAGGGTTGGTGAGCAGTTCTTC
TRBD1	once	TRBJ1-5	TRBV6-7	CASSYGRDIYRGRINQPQHF	TGTGCCAGCAGTTACGGTCGAGACATTTACAGGGGGCGAATTAATCAGCCCCAGCATTTT
-	once	TRBJ1-3	TRBV6-5	CASSPEAFSGNTIYF	TGTGCCAGCAGTCCCGAGGCGTTCTCTGGAAACACCATATATTTT
-	-	TRBJ2-1	TRBV20-1	CSALNYEQFF	TGCAGTGCCCTAAATTATGAGCAGTTCTTC
-	-	TRBJ1-1	TRBV14	CASSRTLLTGAMNTEAFF	TGTGCCAGCAGCCGGACCCTCTTGACAGGTGCGATGAACACTGAAGCTTTCTTT
TRBD1	-	TRBJ2-3	TRBV5-1	CASSLAQTGADTQYF	TGCGCCAGCAGCTTGGCCCAAACAGGGGCAGATACGCAGTATTTT
-	-	TRBJ1-2	TRBV30	CAWSSGGDGYTF	TGTGCCTGGAGTTCCGGAGGGGACGGCTACACCTTC
-	-	TRBJ2-1	TRBV4-2	CASSQFKRALGHEQFF	TGTGCCAGCAGCCAATTTAAGCGAGCCTTGGGGCATGAGCAGTTCTTC
TRBD1	-	TRBJ1-3	TRBV7-2	CASSLEFRGAPGNTIYF	TGTGCCAGCAGCTTAGAGTTCAGGGGGGCGCCTGGAAACACCATATATTTT
TRBD1	-	TRBJ2-5	TRBV5-6	CASSFLRQGQETQYF	TGTGCCAGCAGCTTCCTTAGACAGGGCCAAGAGACCCAGTACTTC
-	few	TRBJ1-2	TRBV3-1/TRBV3-2	CASSQKGRQTNYGYTF	TGTGCCAGCAGCCAAAAGGGTCGACAGACCAACTATGGCTACACCTTC
TRBD1	-	TRBJ1-1	TRBV6-5	CASSSWTGNTEAFF	TGTGCCAGCAGTTCGTGGACAGGGAACACTGAAGCTTTCTTT
-	-	TRBJ1-2	TRBV10-1	CASSESGDYGYTF	TGCGCCAGCAGTGAGTCTGGAGACTATGGCTACACCTTC
-	-	TRBJ2-7	TRBV4-1	CASSALLVSEQYF	TGCGCCAGCAGCGCACTCCTAGTCTCCGAGCAGTACTTC
TRBD2	-	TRBJ2-5	TRBV27	CASSSRTSGEETQYF	TGTGCCAGCAGTTCCCGGACTAGCGGGGAAGAGACCCAGTACTTC
TRBD1	-	TRBJ1-4	TRBV27	CASRNRGPNEKLFF	TGTGCCAGCAGGAACAGGGGCCCTAATGAAAAACTGTTTTTT
TRBD2	-	TRBJ2-7	TRBV4-2	CASSPGGGGGAHEQYF	TGTGCCAGCAGCCCCGGCGGTGGCGGGGGGGCCCACGAGCAGTACTTC
-	-	TRBJ1-1	TRBV7-9	CASTPSEWWITEAFF	TGTGCCAGCACCCCTTCGGAGTGGTGGATCACTGAAGCTTTCTTT
TRBD1	-	TRBJ2-2	TRBV5-4	CASSPPGTGGAGELFF	TGTGCCAGCAGCCCCCCCGGGACAGGGGGCGCCGGGGAGCTGTTTTTT
TRBD2	-	TRBJ2-7	TRBV9	CASSEGTRPYEQYF	TGTGCCAGCAGCGAGGGGACTAGGCCCTACGAGCAGTACTTC
TRBD1	-	TRBJ1-1	TRBV7-9	CAILRGTGNTEAFF	TGTGCCATCCTGAGAGGGACAGGGAACACTGAAGCTTTCTTT
TRBD1	-	TRBJ1-1	TRBV6-6	CASSPRTGMNTEAFF	TGTGCCAGCAGTCCACGGACAGGGATGAACACTGAAGCTTTCTTT
-	-	TRBJ1-2	TRBV27	CASSSRRGGNYGYTF	TGTGCCAGCAGTTCCCGGAGGGGGGGTAACTATGGCTACACCTTC
-	-	TRBJ2-7	TRBV29-1	CSVAVGLTYEQYF	TGCAGCGTTGCGGTGGGGCTAACCTACGAGCAGTACTTC
TRBD1	once	TRBJ1-5	TRBV19	CASRGPGGMNQPQHF	TGTGCCAGTAGGGGACCAGGGGGGATGAATCAGCCCCAGCATTTT
-	-	TRBJ1-1	TRBV7-9	CASSLVQSNTEAFF	TGTGCCAGCAGCTTAGTACAGTCGAACACTGAAGCTTTCTTT
TRBD1	once	TRBJ1-1	TRBV4-3	CASSQIETGETEAFF	TGCGCCAGCAGCCAAATAGAAACAGGGGAAACTGAAGCTTTCTTT
-	-	TRBJ1-5	TRBV30	CAWSDRQDQPQHF	TGTGCCTGGAGTGATCGACAGGATCAGCCCCAGCATTTT
-	-	TRBJ1-5	TRBV7-2	CASSLWVRSDRSNQPQHF	TGTGCCAGCAGCTTATGGGTCCGGTCCGACAGGAGCAATCAGCCCCAGCATTTT
-	-	TRBJ1-1	TRBV2	CASSESRTANTEAFF	TGTGCCAGCAGTGAATCGAGGACAGCTAACACTGAAGCTTTCTTT
-	once	TRBJ1-4	TRBV2	CAVPARGILPAGNEKLFF	TGTGCCGTACCCGCCCGGGGAATCTTACCCGCCGGTAATGAAAAACTGTTTTTT
-	-	TRBJ1-5	TRBV19	CASSRSEGIFQPQHF	TGTGCCAGTAGTCGGTCGGAGGGTATCTTCCAGCCCCAGCATTTT
-	-	TRBJ1-3	TRBV5-1	CASSLEGIWGNTIYF	TGCGCCAGCAGCTTGGAGGGGATTTGGGGTAACACCATATATTTT
TRBD1	-	TRBJ1-4	TRBV4-1	CASRGTGLEKLFF	TGCGCCAGCCGTGGGACAGGGCTGGAAAAACTGTTTTTT
-	-	TRBJ1-2	TRBV14	CASSQARRAAYGYTF	TGTGCCAGCAGCCAGGCGCGCAGGGCGGCCTATGGCTACACCTTC